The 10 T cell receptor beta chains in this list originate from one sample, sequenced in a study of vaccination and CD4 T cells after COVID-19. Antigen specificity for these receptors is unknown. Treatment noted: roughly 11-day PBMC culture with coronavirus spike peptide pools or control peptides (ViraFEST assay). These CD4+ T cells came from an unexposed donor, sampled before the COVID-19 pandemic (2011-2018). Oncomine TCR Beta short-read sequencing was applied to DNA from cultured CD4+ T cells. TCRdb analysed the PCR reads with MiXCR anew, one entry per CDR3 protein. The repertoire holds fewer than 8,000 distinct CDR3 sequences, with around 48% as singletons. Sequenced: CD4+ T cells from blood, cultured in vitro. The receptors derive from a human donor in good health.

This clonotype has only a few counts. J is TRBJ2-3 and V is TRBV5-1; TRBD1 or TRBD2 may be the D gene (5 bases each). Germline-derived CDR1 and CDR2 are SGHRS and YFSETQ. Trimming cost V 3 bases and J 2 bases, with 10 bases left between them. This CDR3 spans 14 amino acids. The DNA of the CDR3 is TGCGCCAGCAGCTCAGAGGGGCTCACAGATACGCAGTATTTT. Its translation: CASSSEGLTDTQYF.

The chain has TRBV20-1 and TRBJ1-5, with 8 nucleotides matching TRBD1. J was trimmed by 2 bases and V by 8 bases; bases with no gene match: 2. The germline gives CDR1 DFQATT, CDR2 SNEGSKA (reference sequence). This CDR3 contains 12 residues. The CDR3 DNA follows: TGCAGTAGGGGACAGGGCAATCAGCCCCAGCATTTT. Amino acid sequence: CSRGQGNQPQHF.

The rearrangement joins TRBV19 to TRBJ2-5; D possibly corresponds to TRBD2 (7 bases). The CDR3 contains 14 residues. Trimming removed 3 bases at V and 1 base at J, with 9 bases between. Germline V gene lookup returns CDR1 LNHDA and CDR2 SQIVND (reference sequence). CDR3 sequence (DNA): TGTGCCAGTAGTATTCGGGGGGCCCAAGAGACCCAGTACTTC. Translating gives CASSIRGAQETQYF.

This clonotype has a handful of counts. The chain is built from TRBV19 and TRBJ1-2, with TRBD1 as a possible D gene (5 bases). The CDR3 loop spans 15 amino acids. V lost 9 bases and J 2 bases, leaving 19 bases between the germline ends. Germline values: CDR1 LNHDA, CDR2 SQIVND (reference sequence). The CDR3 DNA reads TGTGCCAGACCCCCAGAGCGGGGGAGGAACTATGGCTACACCTTC. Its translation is CARPPERGRNYGYTF.

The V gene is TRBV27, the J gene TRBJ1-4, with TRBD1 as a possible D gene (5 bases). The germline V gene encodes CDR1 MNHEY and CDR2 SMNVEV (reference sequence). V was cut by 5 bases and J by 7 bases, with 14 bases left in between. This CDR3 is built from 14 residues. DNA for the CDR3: TGTGCCAGCAGTCCATCCCGCAGGGTTGAAAAACTGTTTTTT. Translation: CASSPSRRVEKLFF.

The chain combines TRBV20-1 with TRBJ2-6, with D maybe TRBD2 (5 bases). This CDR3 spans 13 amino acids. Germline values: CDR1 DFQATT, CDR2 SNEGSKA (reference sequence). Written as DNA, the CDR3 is TGCGCTCTGAGGCCGGGGGGGGCCAACGTCCTGACTTTC. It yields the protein CALRPGGANVLTF.

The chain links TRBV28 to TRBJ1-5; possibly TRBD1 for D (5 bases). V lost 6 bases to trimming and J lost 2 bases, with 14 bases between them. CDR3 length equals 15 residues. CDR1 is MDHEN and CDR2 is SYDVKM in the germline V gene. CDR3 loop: CASRAPGPGNQPQHF. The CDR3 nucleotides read TGTGCCAGCAGGGCCCCGGGACCCGGCAATCAGCCCCAGCATTTT.

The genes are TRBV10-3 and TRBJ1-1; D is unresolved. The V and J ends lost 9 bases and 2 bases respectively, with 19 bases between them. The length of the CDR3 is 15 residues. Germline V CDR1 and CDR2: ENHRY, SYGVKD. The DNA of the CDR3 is TGTGCCATTGCACACGACCGGACGGGCAACACTGAAGCTTTCTTT. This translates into CAIAHDRTGNTEAFF.

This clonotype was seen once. The CDR3, as DNA: TGTGCCAGCATCCGGGAGGGACAGGGGGAAAACACCATATATTTT. Translating gives CASIREGQGENTIYF. V gene TRBV28 combines with J gene TRBJ1-3; TRBD1 aligns across 11 bases. The CDR3 is 15 residues long. Germline V lookup: CDR1 MDHEN, CDR2 SYDVKM. V shed 7 bases, J shed 6 bases, and the junction held 8 bases outside the gene matches.

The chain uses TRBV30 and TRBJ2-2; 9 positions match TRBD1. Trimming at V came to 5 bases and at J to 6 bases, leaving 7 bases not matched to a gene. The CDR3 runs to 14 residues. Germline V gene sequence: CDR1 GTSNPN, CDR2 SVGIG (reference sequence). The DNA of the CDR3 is TGTGCCTGGCGCCGGACAGGGGAATCCGGGGAGCTGTTTTTT. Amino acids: CAWRRTGESGELFF.